Listed below are T cell receptor beta chains from one sample, sequenced in a study of beta chain features in type 1 diabetes. Assay used: immunoSEQ multiplex PCR; TCRdb lists only in-frame clones, some missing. Among some 410,000 clones listed, approximately 10% were seen once. Specimen: naive CD4+ T cells from blood. All receptors come from a woman between 18 and 29 years old in good health. CDR3s include the opening cysteine and the closing phenylalanine or tryptophan. Each record gives: clone size, V gene, D gene, J gene, CDR3 DNA, CDR3 protein. The D gene is left open where the match is weak. Size is omitted from some rows. Given values are once, few, many or a class for expanded clones.

clone_size: few
v_call: TRBV7-2
d_call: .
j_call: TRBJ2-7
cdr3_nt: TGTGCCAGCAGCTTAGGCGGGACAGCCTACGAGCAGTACTTC
cdr3_aa: CASSLGGTAYEQYF

clone_size: .
v_call: TRBV27
d_call: .
j_call: TRBJ2-5
cdr3_nt: TGTGCCAGCAGTTTTAAGGGGGGCGGCGGAGAGACCCAGTACTTC
cdr3_aa: CASSFKGGGGETQYF

clone_size: few
v_call: TRBV9
d_call: .
j_call: TRBJ1-6
cdr3_nt: TGTGCCAGCAGCGTAGGGTTTCATTCACCCCTCCACTTT
cdr3_aa: CASSVGFHSPLHF

clone_size: few
v_call: TRBV4-2
d_call: .
j_call: TRBJ2-3
cdr3_nt: TGTGCCAGCAGCCAAGAATCGGGTTCGGATACGCAGTATTTT
cdr3_aa: CASSQESGSDTQYF

clone_size: .
v_call: TRBV6-6
d_call: .
j_call: TRBJ2-2
cdr3_nt: TGTGCCAGCAAGTCTAGTTCCCTCAGGGAGCTGTTTTTT
cdr3_aa: CASKSSSLRELFF

clone_size: few
v_call: TRBV28
d_call: .
j_call: TRBJ2-3
cdr3_nt: TGTGCCAGCAGTTTAAAGTTTTCGGTGGTCCATACGCAGTATTTT
cdr3_aa: CASSLKFSVVHTQYF

clone_size: .
v_call: TRBV7-9
d_call: .
j_call: TRBJ2-7
cdr3_nt: TGTGCCAGCAGCTTAGTGGGACCGGGCTTATTC
cdr3_aa: CASSLVGPGLF

clone_size: few
v_call: TRBV27
d_call: TRBD2
j_call: TRBJ2-1
cdr3_nt: TGTGCCAGCAGTTCTCGGACTAGAAGGAATGAGCAGTTCTTC
cdr3_aa: CASSSRTRRNEQFF

clone_size: few
v_call: TRBV11-2
d_call: .
j_call: TRBJ2-3
cdr3_nt: TGTGCCAGCAGTCGCGGGACTCTGGGTACAGATACGCAGTATTTT
cdr3_aa: CASSRGTLGTDTQYF

clone_size: few
v_call: TRBV14
d_call: .
j_call: TRBJ2-5
cdr3_nt: TGTGCCAGCAGCCCGCGGGGACGGCCCCAAGAGACCCAGTACTTC
cdr3_aa: CASSPRGRPQETQYF